These 5 T cell receptor beta chains originate from one sample sequenced in a study of Ad26.COV2.S vaccination and SARS-CoV-2 variants. The table came from immunoSEQ multiplex PCR; TCRdb's copy has only in-frame clones and leaves some out. Here the sample spans more than 400,000 clones, over 80% being singletons. Documented treatment: roughly 18 received Ad26.COV2.S at low or high dose, single or two shots; about 5 received placebo; per-sample allocation not given. Each sample was drawn 63 days after the first injection (of vaccine or placebo). The input for sequencing was peripheral blood, taken in a trial of Ad26.COV2.S vaccine versus placebo. Receptor source: a person between 18 and 60 years old who received the Ad26.COV2.S COVID-19 vaccine or a placebo.

The chain has TRBV30 and TRBJ1-4, with TRBD1 matching 7 bases. Germline trimming cut 3 bases from V and 0 bases from J; bases unmatched to any gene: 4. Germline CDR1 and CDR2: GTSNPN and SVGIG (reference sequence). The CDR3 contains 15 residues. For the CDR3, the DNA is TGTGCCTGGAGCCGGGACAGAACAACTAATGAAAAACTGTTTTTT. This codes for CAWSRDRTTNEKLFF.

V usage is TRBV5-1 and J usage is TRBJ2-5; D might be TRBD2 (7 bases). V lost 0 bases and J lost 5, with 17 bases in between. Germline CDR1 SGHRS, CDR2 YFSETQ. The CDR3 length is 16 residues. Here the CDR3 DNA reads TGCGCCAGCAGCTTGGCTTCGGGGGGCTTAGGGGAGACCCAGTACTTC. Protein: CASSLASGGLGETQYF.

A single count supports this clone. The genes are TRBV5-1 and TRBJ1-2; the D gene is possibly TRBD1 (5 bases). The CDR3 extends over 15 amino acids. From germline, CDR1 is SGHRS and CDR2 YFSETQ. Trimming left V 4 bases short and J 0 bases short, with 13 bases between. For the CDR3, the DNA is TGCGCCAGCAGCCCCCGGGGGTCAGCTAACTATGGCTACACCTTC. Translating it yields CASSPRGSANYGYTF.

The V and J genes are TRBV6-2 or TRBV6-3 and TRBJ2-7; D tentatively fits TRBD1 or TRBD2 (6 bases each). The germline V and J ends were trimmed by 2 bases and 0 bases, with 14 bases remaining between them. Germline V gives CDR1 MNHEY, CDR2 SVGEGT. This CDR3 is 16 amino acids long. In DNA, the CDR3 is TGTGCCAGCAGTTACACTGGTAAGGGGGGCTCCTACGAGCAGTACTTC. Its translation is CASSYTGKGGSYEQYF.

Written as DNA, the CDR3 is TGTGCCAGCAGCTTAAGTGGCGGGGTTGATGAGCAGTTCTTC. It codes for CASSLSGGVDEQFF. This chain links TRBV7-9 with TRBJ2-1; D might be TRBD2 (6 bases). Deletions cut 2 bases from V and 8 bases from J, with 13 bases between. CDR3 length equals 14 residues. Germline assignment: CDR1 SEHNR and CDR2 FQNEAQ (reference sequence).